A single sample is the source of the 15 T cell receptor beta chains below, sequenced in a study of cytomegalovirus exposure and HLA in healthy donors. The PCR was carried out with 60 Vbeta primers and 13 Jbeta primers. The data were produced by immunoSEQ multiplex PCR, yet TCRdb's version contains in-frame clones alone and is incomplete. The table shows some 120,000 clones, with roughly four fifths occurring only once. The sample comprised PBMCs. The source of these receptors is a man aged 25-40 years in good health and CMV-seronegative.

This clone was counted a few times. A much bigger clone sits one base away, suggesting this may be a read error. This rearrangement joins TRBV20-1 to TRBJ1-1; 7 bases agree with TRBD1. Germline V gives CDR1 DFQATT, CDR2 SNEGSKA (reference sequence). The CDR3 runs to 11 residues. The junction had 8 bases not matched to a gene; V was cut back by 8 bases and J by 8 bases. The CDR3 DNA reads TGCAGTCCTACCCTGGGACAGGAAGCTTTCTTT. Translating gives CSPTLGQEAFF.

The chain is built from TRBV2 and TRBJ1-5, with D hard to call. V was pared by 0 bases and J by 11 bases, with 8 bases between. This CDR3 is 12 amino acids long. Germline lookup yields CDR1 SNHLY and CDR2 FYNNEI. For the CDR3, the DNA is TGTGCCAGCAGTGAAGCCCCCCAGGCCCAGCATTTT. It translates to CASSEAPQAQHF. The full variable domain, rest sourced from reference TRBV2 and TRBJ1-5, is EPEVTQTPSHQVTQMGQEVILRCVPISNHLYFYWYRQILGQKVEFLVSFYNNEISEKSEIFDDQFSVERPDGSNFTLKIRSTKLEDSAMYFCASSEAPQAQHFGDGTRLSIL.

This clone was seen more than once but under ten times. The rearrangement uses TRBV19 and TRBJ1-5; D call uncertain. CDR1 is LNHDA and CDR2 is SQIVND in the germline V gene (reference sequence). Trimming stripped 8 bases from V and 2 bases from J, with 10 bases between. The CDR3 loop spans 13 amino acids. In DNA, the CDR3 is TGTGCCAGTTCAGGTTCGGGCAATCAGCCCCAGCATTTT. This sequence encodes CASSGSGNQPQHF.

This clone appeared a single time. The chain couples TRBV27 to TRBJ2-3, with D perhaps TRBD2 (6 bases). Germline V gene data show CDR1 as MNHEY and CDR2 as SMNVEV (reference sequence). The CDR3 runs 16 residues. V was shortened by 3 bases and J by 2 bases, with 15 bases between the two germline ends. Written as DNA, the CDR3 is TGTGCCAGCAGTTTTATCCAGGGAGGACTCACAGATACGCAGTATTTT. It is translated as CASSFIQGGLTDTQYF.

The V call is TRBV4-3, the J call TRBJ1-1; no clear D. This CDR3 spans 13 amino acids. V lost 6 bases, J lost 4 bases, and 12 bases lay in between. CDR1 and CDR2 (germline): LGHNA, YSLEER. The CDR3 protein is CASSFGGGTEAFF. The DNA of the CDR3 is TGCGCCAGCAGTTTCGGCGGCGGCACTGAAGCTTTCTTT.

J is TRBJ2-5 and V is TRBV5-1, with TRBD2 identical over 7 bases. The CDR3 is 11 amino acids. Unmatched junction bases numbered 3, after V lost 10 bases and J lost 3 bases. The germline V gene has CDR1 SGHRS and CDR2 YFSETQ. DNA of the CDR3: TGCGCCCTGGGGGGGGAAGAGACCCAGTACTTC. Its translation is CALGGEETQYF. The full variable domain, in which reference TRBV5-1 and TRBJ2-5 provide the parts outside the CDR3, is KAGVTQTPRYLIKTRGQQVTLSCSPISGHRSVSWYQQTPGQGLQFLFEYFSETQRNKGNFPGRFSGRQFSNSRSEMNVSTLELGDSALYLCALGGEETQYFGPGTRLLVL.

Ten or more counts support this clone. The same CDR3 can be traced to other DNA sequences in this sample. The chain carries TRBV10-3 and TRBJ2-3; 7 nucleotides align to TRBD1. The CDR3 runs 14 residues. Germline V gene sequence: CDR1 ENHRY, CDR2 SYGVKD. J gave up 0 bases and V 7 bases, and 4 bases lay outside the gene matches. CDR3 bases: TGTGCCATCAAGGGGGCCTTTAGCACAGATACGCAGTATTTT. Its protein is CAIKGAFSTDTQYF.

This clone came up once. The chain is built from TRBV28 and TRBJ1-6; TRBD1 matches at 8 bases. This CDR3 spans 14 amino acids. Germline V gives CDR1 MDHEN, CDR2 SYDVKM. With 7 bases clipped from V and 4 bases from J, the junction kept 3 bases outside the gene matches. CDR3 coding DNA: TGTGCCAGCAAGGACAGGGTTTATAATTCACCCCTCCACTTT. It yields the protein CASKDRVYNSPLHF.

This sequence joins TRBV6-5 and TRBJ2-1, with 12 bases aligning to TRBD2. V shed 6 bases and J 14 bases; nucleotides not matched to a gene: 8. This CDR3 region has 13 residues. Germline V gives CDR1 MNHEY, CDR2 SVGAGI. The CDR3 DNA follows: TGTGCCAGCAGACCGACTAGCGGGAGATTTGAGTTCTTC. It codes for CASRPTSGRFEFF.

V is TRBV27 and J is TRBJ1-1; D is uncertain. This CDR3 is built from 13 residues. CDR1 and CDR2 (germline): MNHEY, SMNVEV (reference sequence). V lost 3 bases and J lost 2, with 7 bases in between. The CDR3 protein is CASSFYSNTEAFF. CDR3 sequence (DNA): TGTGCCAGCAGTTTTTACAGTAACACTGAAGCTTTCTTT.

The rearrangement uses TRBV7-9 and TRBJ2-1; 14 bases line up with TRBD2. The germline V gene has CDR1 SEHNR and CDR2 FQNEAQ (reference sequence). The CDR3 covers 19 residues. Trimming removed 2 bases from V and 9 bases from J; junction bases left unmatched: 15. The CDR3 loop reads CASSLRGTSGSIGGIEQFF. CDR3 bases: TGTGCCAGCAGCTTAAGGGGGACTAGCGGGAGTATCGGGGGGATTGAGCAGTTCTTC.

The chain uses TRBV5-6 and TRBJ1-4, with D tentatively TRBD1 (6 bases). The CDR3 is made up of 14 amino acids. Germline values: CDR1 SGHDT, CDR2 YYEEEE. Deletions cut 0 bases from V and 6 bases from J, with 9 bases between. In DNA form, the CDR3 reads TGTGCCAGCAGCTTGGACAGGGTGGATGAAAAACTGTTTTTT. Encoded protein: CASSLDRVDEKLFF.

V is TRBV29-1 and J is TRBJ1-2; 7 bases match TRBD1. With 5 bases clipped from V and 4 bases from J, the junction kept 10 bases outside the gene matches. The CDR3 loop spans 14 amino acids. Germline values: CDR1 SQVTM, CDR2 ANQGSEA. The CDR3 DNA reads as TGCAGCGTTAGTCGCAGGACAGGAATCTATGGCTACACCTTC. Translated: CSVSRRTGIYGYTF.

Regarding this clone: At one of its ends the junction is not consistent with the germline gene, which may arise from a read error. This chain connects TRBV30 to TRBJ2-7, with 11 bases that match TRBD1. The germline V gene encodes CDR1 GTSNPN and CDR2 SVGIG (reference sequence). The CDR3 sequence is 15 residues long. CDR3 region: CAWSQKGTGGTRANF. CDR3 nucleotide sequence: TGTGCCTGGAGTCAAAAAGGGACAGGGGGGACAAGGGCCAACTTC.

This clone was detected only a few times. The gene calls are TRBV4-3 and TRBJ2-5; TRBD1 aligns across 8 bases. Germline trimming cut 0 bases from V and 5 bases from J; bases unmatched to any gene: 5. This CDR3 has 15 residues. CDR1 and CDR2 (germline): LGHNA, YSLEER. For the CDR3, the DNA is TGCGCCAGCAGCCAAGATCCCCGGGACAGGGAGACCCAGTACTTC. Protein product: CASSQDPRDRETQYF.